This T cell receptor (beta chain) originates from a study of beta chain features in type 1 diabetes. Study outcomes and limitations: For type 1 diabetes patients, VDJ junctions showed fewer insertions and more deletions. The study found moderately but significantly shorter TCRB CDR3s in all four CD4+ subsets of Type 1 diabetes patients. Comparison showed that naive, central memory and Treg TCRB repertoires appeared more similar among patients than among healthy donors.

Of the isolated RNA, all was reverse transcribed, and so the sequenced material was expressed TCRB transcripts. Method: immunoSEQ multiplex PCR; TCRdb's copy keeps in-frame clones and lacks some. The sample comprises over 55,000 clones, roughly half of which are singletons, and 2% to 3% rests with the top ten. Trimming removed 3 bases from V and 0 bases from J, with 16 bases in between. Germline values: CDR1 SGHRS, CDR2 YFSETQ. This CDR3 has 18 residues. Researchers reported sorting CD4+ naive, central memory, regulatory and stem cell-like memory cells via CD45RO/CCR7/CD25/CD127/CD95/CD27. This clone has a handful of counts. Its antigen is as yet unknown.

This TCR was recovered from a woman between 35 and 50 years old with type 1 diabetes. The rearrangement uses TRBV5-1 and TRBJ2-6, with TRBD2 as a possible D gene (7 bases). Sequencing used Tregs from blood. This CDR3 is CASSWGGGHTSGANVLTF. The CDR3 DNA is TGCGCCAGCAGCTGGGGAGGGGGACATACCTCTGGGGCCAACGTCCTGACTTTC.